This T cell receptor beta chain was identified in a study of T cells in Graves' hyperthyroidism and ophthalmopathy. Study in general: Peripheral blood draws took place at initial diagnosis, ahead of any treatment.

CDR1 is SNHLY and CDR2 is FYNNEI in the germline V gene. With 3 bases removed from V and 7 bases from J, the gap between germline ends came to 10 bases. The CDR3 contains 14 residues. Pregnant or lactating patients were excluded, as were those with uncontrolled infection or other autoimmune disease. Diagnoses rested on clinical symptoms, serum thyroxine and TRAb, thyroid ultrasound and orbital computed tomography. A sample of blood taken at first hyperthyroidism diagnosis preceded any ophthalmopathy symptoms. Amplified TCR beta CDR3 regions came from RNA transcripts. The HTBI set primed first-round TCR CDR3 RT-PCR. MiXCR was run by TCRdb on the multiplex PCR reads, yielding one entry per CDR3 protein. Of some 600,000 distinct CDR3 sequences listed, roughly 14% are singletons.

What was sequenced was blood. The TCR sequence derives from a woman in her 30s with Graves' hyperthyroidism that later progressed to Graves' ophthalmopathy. This rearrangement joins TRBV2 to TRBJ1-6; D ambiguous. CDR3 sequence: CASSESTGNSPLHF. The CDR3 DNA sequence: TGTGCCAGCAGTGAGTCAACGGGGAATTCACCCCTCCACTTT.